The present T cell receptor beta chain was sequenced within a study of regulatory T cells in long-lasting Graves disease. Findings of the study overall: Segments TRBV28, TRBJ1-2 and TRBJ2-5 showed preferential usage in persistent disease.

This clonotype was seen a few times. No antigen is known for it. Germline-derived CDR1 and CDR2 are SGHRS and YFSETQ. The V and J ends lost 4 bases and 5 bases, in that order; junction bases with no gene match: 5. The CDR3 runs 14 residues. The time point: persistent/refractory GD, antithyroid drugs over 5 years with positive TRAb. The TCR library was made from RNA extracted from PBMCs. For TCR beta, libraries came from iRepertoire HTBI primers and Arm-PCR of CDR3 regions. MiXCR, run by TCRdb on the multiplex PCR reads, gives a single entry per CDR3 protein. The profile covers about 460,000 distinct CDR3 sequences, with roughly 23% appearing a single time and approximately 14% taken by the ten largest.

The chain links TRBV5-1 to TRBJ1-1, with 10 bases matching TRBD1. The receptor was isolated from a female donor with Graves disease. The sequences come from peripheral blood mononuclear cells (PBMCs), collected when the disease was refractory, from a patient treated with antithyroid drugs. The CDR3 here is CASSRGTGETEAFF. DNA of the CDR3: TGCGCCAGCAGCCGGGGGACAGGGGAGACTGAAGCTTTCTTT.